These 4 T cell receptor beta chains were all obtained from the same sample, sequenced in a study of T cells expressing NK-cell markers. TCRdb reprocessed the 5' RACE reads and reports one entry per CDR3 protein, with no DNA. The specimen's table records about 390,000 distinct CDR3 sequences. The sample was blood T cells: a sorted CD56 or NKG2C T cell subset, CD4+ or CD8+ T cells, or bulk PBMC T cells (not recorded which). These receptors were taken from a woman aged 45-60 years in good health.

The chain employs TRBV7-8 and TRBJ2-3; there is no DNA to check the TCRdb D call of TRBD1. The CDR3 contains 16 residues. CDR1 and CDR2 (germline): SGHVS, FQNEAQ. The CDR3 protein is CASSLTYARESDTQYF.

V usage is TRBV6-2 or TRBV6-3 and J usage is TRBJ2-4. The CDR3 spans 13 residues. Germline V lookup: CDR1 MNHEY, CDR2 SVGEGT. The CDR3 loop reads CASRGVAKNIQYF.

The chain joins TRBV20-1 to TRBJ2-4; the D gene TCRdb calls, TRBD2, cannot be checked with no DNA. This CDR3 is built from 17 residues. The germline CDR1 and CDR2 sequences are DFQATT and SNEGSKA (reference sequence). CDR3 residues: CSAVGIAGALAKNIQYF.

The chain combines TRBV12-3 or TRBV12-4 with TRBJ2-2. The length of the CDR3 is 14 residues. CDR3: CASSFSVNTGELFF.